Following are 26 T cell receptor beta chains from one sample sequenced in a study of early T cells in non-severe SARS-CoV-2 infection. TCRdb re-called the 5' RACE reads with MiXCR, one entry per CDR3 protein. Of 80,000 to 100,000 distinct CDR3 sequences listed, approximately 11% were seen once; the top ten hold roughly 4.8%. The sample was whole blood, taken at baseline. These receptors were obtained from an adult who was a healthcare worker with PCR-confirmed SARS-CoV-2 infection or an uninfected control (not recorded which).

Only a few counts were recorded for this clonotype. The V and J genes are TRBV29-1 and TRBJ2-1, with a tentative D call TRBD2 (5 bases). Germline CDR1 reads SQVTM; CDR2 reads ANQGSEA. The CDR3 totals 14 residues. Trimming shortened V by 8 bases and J by 2 bases, and 16 bases separated the two germline ends. The CDR3 sequence is CSYLRGDPYNEQFF. The CDR3 bases are TGCAGCTACCTCCGGGGAGATCCCTACAATGAGCAGTTCTTC.

The rearrangement joins TRBV5-4 to TRBJ2-7, with D perhaps matching TRBD1 or TRBD2 (5 bases each). The CDR3 sequence is 15 residues long. The germline gives CDR1 SGHNT, CDR2 YYREEE (reference sequence). Trimming took off 4 bases at V and 0 bases at J, with 14 bases between the two ends. CDR3 loop: CASSETGRSSYEQYF. CDR3 nucleotide sequence: TGTGCCAGCAGCGAAACGGGACGGAGCTCCTACGAGCAGTACTTC.

The table lists this clonotype with a few counts. One end of the junction does not line up with germline, which may come from a read error. The chain recombines TRBV20-1 with TRBJ2-1; the D gene is possibly TRBD2 (6 bases). The CDR3 covers 11 residues. CDR1 is DFQATT and CDR2 is SNEGSKA in the germline V gene (reference sequence). This CDR3 reads CSATLANEQFF. The CDR3 region has the DNA TGCAGCGCTACCCTAGCGAATGAGCAGTTCTTC.

In this sample, this clonotype turned up many times. This chain links TRBV27 with TRBJ2-7, with D tentatively TRBD1 (5 bases). The V gene lost 7 bases and the J gene lost 9 bases, with 13 bases spanning the gap. This CDR3 region has 11 residues. Germline CDR1 and CDR2: MNHEY and SMNVEV (reference sequence). The DNA for the CDR3 is TGTGCCAGCATGTGGGGCCCTATGCAGTACTTC. This encodes CASMWGPMQYF.

This clonotype was found many times. V is TRBV3-1 and J is TRBJ2-3; TRBD2 matches 9 bases. V dropped 5 bases and J dropped 5; count of bases not matched to a gene: 5. Germline V lookup: CDR1 LGHDT, CDR2 YNNKEL (reference sequence). CDR3 length: 14 residues. This CDR3 reads CASSMGLAGDTQYF. CDR3 coding DNA: TGTGCCAGCAGCATGGGACTAGCTGGAGATACGCAGTATTTT.

The CDR3 DNA follows: TGCAGCGTTGAAGCGGGACTGGAATACACAGATACGCAGTATTTT. Translation: CSVEAGLEYTDTQYF. V is TRBV29-1 and J is TRBJ2-3, with a weak D call TRBD2 (6 bases). Trimming took off 1 base at V and 2 bases at J, with 13 bases between the two ends. This CDR3 spans 15 amino acids. Germline V gene lookup returns CDR1 SQVTM and CDR2 ANQGSEA.

This clonotype was counted a few times. One end of the junction fails to match germline, which may point to a read error. The CDR3 nucleotides read TGCAGCGCTGAACAGGGATATAACTCTGGGGCCAACGTCCTGACTTTC. This encodes CSAEQGYNSGANVLTF. The chain combines TRBV29-1 with TRBJ2-6; perhaps TRBD1 as D (6 bases). From germline, CDR1 is SQVTM and CDR2 ANQGSEA. This CDR3 has 16 residues.

This clonotype occurred once. Given a much more abundant clone one base away, this may be a read error. The chain uses TRBV7-2 and TRBJ2-2; perhaps TRBD1 as D (5 bases). V was trimmed by 1 base and J by 8 bases, leaving 14 bases between them. Germline CDR1 SGHTA, CDR2 FQGNSA. The CDR3 has 15 amino acids. CDR3 sequence (DNA): TGTACCAGCAGCTTAGAAGGACATGCGGCTGGGGAGCTGTTTTTT. Translation: CTSSLEGHAAGELFF.

In this sample, this clonotype turned up many times. J is TRBJ1-1 and V is TRBV27; D is uncertain. CDR1 and CDR2 from the germline V gene are MNHEY and SMNVEV (reference sequence). This CDR3 spans 10 amino acids. The chain's CDR3 is CALSATEAFF. The CDR3 nucleotides read TGTGCTCTTTCGGCTACCGAAGCTTTCTTT.

This clonotype was detected ten times or more. The chain links TRBV12-3 or TRBV12-4 to TRBJ2-7; D is uncertain. The V end was cut by 3 bases, the J end by 5 bases, with 11 bases between. This CDR3 comprises 13 residues. In DNA form, the CDR3 reads TGTGCCAGCAGTTTGAATGGCCGGGACGAGCAGTACTTC. This translates into CASSLNGRDEQYF.

This clonotype turned up a few times. The CDR3 DNA reads as TGTGCCAGCAGTGATCTCGACAGCTATGGGGGCACAGATACGCAGTATTTT. Amino acids: CASSDLDSYGGTDTQYF. The V call is TRBV25-1, the J call TRBJ2-3; D is possibly TRBD1 (5 bases). CDR3 length equals 17 residues. V was clipped by 3 bases and J by 1 base, with 17 bases between them. Germline values: CDR1 MGHDK, CDR2 SYGVNS. The variable domain in full, with the rest retrieved from reference TRBV25-1 and TRBJ2-3, is EADIYQTPRYLVIGTGKKITLECSQTMGHDKMYWYQQDPGMELHLIHYSYGVNSTEKGDLSSESTVSRIRTEHFPLTLESARPSHTSQYLCASSDLDSYGGTDTQYFGPGTRLTVL.

This clonotype was seen a few times. The rearrangement joins TRBV20-1 to TRBJ1-6; 7 bases agree with TRBD1. From germline, CDR1 is DFQATT and CDR2 SNEGSKA (reference sequence). This CDR3 region has 13 residues. The junction had 5 bases not matched to a gene; V was cut back by 2 bases and J by 10 bases. The CDR3 sequence: CSARRDSQSPLHF. The DNA for the CDR3 is TGCAGTGCTAGAAGGGACAGCCAGTCACCCCTCCACTTT.

This clonotype was seen ten or more times. The genes are TRBV5-1 and TRBJ2-3; 7 nucleotides line up with TRBD2. Germline lookup yields CDR1 SGHRS and CDR2 YFSETQ. The CDR3 consists of 16 residues. The V and J ends lost 5 bases and 0 bases, in that order; junction bases with no gene match: 9. CDR3 sequence reads: CASRPFWGGSTDTQYF. The DNA for the CDR3 is TGCGCCAGCAGGCCCTTTTGGGGGGGGAGCACAGATACGCAGTATTTT.

This clonotype occurred many times. V and J are TRBV7-3 and TRBJ2-2, with TRBD1 matching over 7 bases. V trimming: 6 bases; J trimming: 4 bases; junction bases outside the gene matches: 8. The germline gives CDR1 SGHTA, CDR2 FQGTGA. There are 15 residues in the CDR3. This CDR3 is CASRPNTGVTGELFF. In DNA form, the CDR3 reads TGTGCCAGCAGGCCAAACACAGGGGTCACCGGGGAGCTGTTTTTT.

This clonotype was recorded at least ten times. V usage is TRBV19 and J usage is TRBJ2-1, with TRBD2 identical over 11 bases. The trim removed 5 bases at V and 9 bases at J, leaving 12 bases unmatched. Per germline, CDR1 LNHDA and CDR2 SQIVND (reference sequence). The CDR3 spans 16 residues. CDR3: CASSAFPLAGGTEQFF. CDR3 in DNA: TGTGCCAGTAGTGCCTTCCCCCTAGCGGGAGGCACTGAGCAGTTCTTC.

The chain employs TRBV5-6 and TRBJ1-5; tentatively, D is TRBD1 (6 bases). Trimming cost V 3 bases and J 7 bases, with 23 bases left between them. Germline-derived CDR1 and CDR2 are SGHDT and YYEEEE. This CDR3 comprises 17 residues. The CDR3 spells CASSSQGTYKGGQPQHF. DNA for the CDR3: TGTGCCAGCAGCTCACAAGGGACCTACAAGGGGGGGCAGCCCCAGCATTTT.

The chain combines TRBV27 with TRBJ2-7; 8 nucleotides agree with TRBD2. This CDR3 spans 14 amino acids. V gave up 2 bases and J gave up 5 bases; unmatched junction bases: 5. Germline CDR1 MNHEY, CDR2 SMNVEV (reference sequence). The CDR3 coding sequence is TGTGCCAGCAGTTTAGGGACTAGACAGCACGAGCAGTACTTC. Encoded protein: CASSLGTRQHEQYF.

This chain joins TRBV13 and TRBJ1-2; the D is unclear. V was clipped by 5 bases and J by 0 bases, with 22 bases between them. Germline CDR1 PRHDT, CDR2 FYEKMQ (reference sequence). This CDR3 contains 18 residues. Here the CDR3 reads CASSRKTAIGKPNYGYTF. DNA for the CDR3: TGTGCCAGCAGCCGTAAGACCGCGATAGGGAAACCTAACTATGGCTACACCTTC.

The gene calls are TRBV27 and TRBJ2-1, with 7 bases that match TRBD1. CDR3 length equals 15 residues. From germline, CDR1 is MNHEY and CDR2 SMNVEV (reference sequence). V lost 2 bases to trimming and J lost 2 bases; unmatched junction nucleotides: 3. CDR3 protein: CASSLGQGAYNEQFF. The CDR3 DNA reads as TGTGCCAGCAGTTTAGGGCAGGGGGCCTACAATGAGCAGTTCTTC.

This clonotype came up many times. V and J are TRBV7-2 and TRBJ2-1; the D gene is possibly TRBD2 (5 bases). With 1 base removed from V and 7 bases from J, the gap between germline ends came to 11 bases. The CDR3 spans 14 residues. Germline CDR1 SGHTA, CDR2 FQGNSA. The CDR3 spells CASSLGTSPNEQFF. Written as DNA, the CDR3 is TGTGCCAGCAGCTTAGGAACTAGTCCAAATGAGCAGTTCTTC. Looking up the rest from reference TRBV7-2 and TRBJ2-1 gives the full variable domain: GAGVSQSPSNKVTEKGKDVELRCDPISGHTALYWYRQSLGQGLEFLIYFQGNSAPDKSGLPSDRFSAERTGGSVSTLTIQRTQQEDSAVYLCASSLGTSPNEQFFGPGTRLTVL.

The table lists this clonotype with a few counts. V usage is TRBV10-3 and J usage is TRBJ1-3; a possible D gene is TRBD1 (6 bases). Germline CDR1 and CDR2: ENHRY and SYGVKD. The CDR3 has 17 residues. Between the trimmed V and J ends, which lost 4 bases and 1 base, there was a span of 17 bases. In DNA, the CDR3 is TGTGCCATCAGTGCCCTTTGGGACACTGATTCTGGAAACACCATATATTTT. Its protein product is CAISALWDTDSGNTIYF.

The gene calls are TRBV3-1 and TRBJ2-3; 8 positions match TRBD2. Losses at the gene ends were 1 base for V and 5 bases for J; bases not matched to a gene: 8. CDR1 LGHDT and CDR2 YNNKEL come from the germline V gene (reference sequence). The CDR3 extends over 16 amino acids. The CDR3 is CASSQVVAGNLDTQYF. The CDR3 region has the DNA TGTGCCAGCAGCCAAGTTGTAGCGGGGAACCTAGATACGCAGTATTTT.

This clonotype has a handful of counts. The J gene is TRBJ1-1, the V gene TRBV20-1; 12 bases map to TRBD1. Germline V gene lookup returns CDR1 DFQATT and CDR2 SNEGSKA (reference sequence). Trimming took 6 bases from V and 1 from J; bases not matched to a gene: 6. The CDR3 is made up of 15 amino acids. In DNA form, the CDR3 reads TGCAGTGCGGGGGGACAGGGGGCGGCGAACACTGAAGCTTTCTTT. Residues: CSAGGQGAANTEAFF.

This clonotype was counted only a few times. The chain carries TRBV3-1 and TRBJ2-3; 9 bases line up with TRBD1. Trimming at V came to 5 bases and at J to 2 bases, leaving 8 bases not matched to a gene. Per the germline V gene, CDR1 is LGHDT and CDR2 is YNNKEL (reference sequence). CDR3 length equals 16 residues. CDR3 DNA: TGTGCCAGCAGCGATACCGGGACAGGGACCACAGATACGCAGTATTTT. Protein sequence: CASSDTGTGTTDTQYF.

This clonotype was found many times. This chain links TRBV6-1 with TRBJ2-7, with D unresolved. CDR3 length: 14 amino acids. With 5 bases removed from V and 0 bases from J, the gap between germline ends came to 11 bases. The germline V gene has CDR1 MNHNS and CDR2 SASEGT. CDR3 protein: CASSIFSSSYEQYF. The CDR3 DNA sequence: TGTGCCAGCAGTATCTTCAGTAGCTCCTACGAGCAGTACTTC.

The chain has TRBV9 and TRBJ2-1, with D perhaps matching TRBD2 (5 bases). V was pared by 0 bases and J by 8 bases, with 12 bases between. This CDR3 spans 14 amino acids. Germline V lookup: CDR1 SGDLS, CDR2 YYNGEE. The CDR3 spells CASSVGASLHEQFF. The CDR3 DNA follows: TGTGCCAGCAGCGTAGGGGCTAGCCTCCATGAGCAGTTCTTC.